The 9 T cell receptor beta chains below were found in one sample sequenced in a study of T cell responses to AZD1222 COVID-19 vaccine. Assay: immunoSEQ multiplex PCR; the TCRdb copy retains only in-frame clones and omits some. The data show 110,000 to 150,000 clones, 75% to 90% seen once. This material consisted of peripheral blood, taken on day 0 of AZD1222 vaccination. Every receptor here comes from an adult in good health.

This chain links TRBV27 with TRBJ2-5; D uncertain. The CDR3 sequence is 15 residues long. Trimming removed 2 bases at V and 1 base at J, with 11 bases between. Germline CDR1 and CDR2: MNHEY and SMNVEV (reference sequence). CDR3 amino acids: CASSLTARPQETQYF. Here the CDR3 DNA reads TGTGCCAGCAGTTTAACGGCCAGACCCCAAGAGACCCAGTACTTC.

The chain employs TRBV28 and TRBJ2-7, with 8 bases that match TRBD1. This CDR3 has 12 amino acids. Germline trimming cut 10 bases from V and 4 bases from J; bases unmatched to any gene: 6. The V gene's germline CDR1 is MDHEN and CDR2 SYDVKM. CDR3 nucleotides: TGTGCCATAGGGGACAGGACATACGAGCAGTACTTC. This translates into CAIGDRTYEQYF. The full variable domain, in which reference TRBV28 and TRBJ2-7 provide the parts outside the CDR3, is DVKVTQSSRYLVKRTGEKVFLECVQDMDHENMFWYRQDPGLGLRLIYFSYDVKMKEKGDIPEGYSVSREKKERFSLILESASTNQTSMYLCAIGDRTYEQYFGPGTRLTVT.

The J gene is TRBJ2-7, the V gene TRBV4-1; D may be TRBD1 (6 bases). The CDR3 contains 15 residues. V gave up 2 bases and J gave up 4 bases, with 15 bases separating them. Germline values: CDR1 MGHRA, CDR2 YSYEKL. The CDR3 here is CASSQKMDSPYEQYF. The CDR3 DNA follows: TGCGCCAGCAGCCAAAAAATGGACAGCCCGTACGAGCAGTACTTC.

The CDR3 protein is CASSWGGAQETQYF. As DNA, the CDR3 is TGTGCCAGCAGCTGGGGGGGGGCACAAGAGACCCAGTACTTC. The genes are TRBV7-2 and TRBJ2-5, with a possible D match to TRBD2 (7 bases). There are 14 residues in the CDR3. The V gene's germline CDR1 is SGHTA and CDR2 FQGNSA. V lost 4 bases, J lost 2 bases, and 11 bases lay in between.

The chain carries TRBV23-1 and TRBJ2-5; D not resolved. TRBV23-1 belongs to the ORF category, with a function that is uncertain. The ends were cut back, 1 base at V and 6 bases at J, with 24 bases in the middle. This CDR3 spans 18 amino acids. CDR3 amino acids: CASSQWDRLPVKMKTQYF. For the CDR3, the DNA is TGCGCCAGCAGTCAATGGGATCGGCTACCGGTCAAAATGAAGACCCAGTACTTC.

The V and J genes are TRBV18 and TRBJ1-3; D call uncertain. This CDR3 has 16 amino acids. Germline V gene data show CDR1 as KGHSH and CDR2 as LQKENI. V lost 2 bases and J lost 0, with 11 bases in between. Written as DNA, the CDR3 is TGTGCCAGCTCACCATCGCTAACTTTCTCTGGAAACACCATATATTTT. Protein: CASSPSLTFSGNTIYF.

The rearrangement links TRBV9 to TRBJ1-6; 8 nucleotides align to TRBD1. This CDR3 comprises 16 residues. Germline V gene lookup returns CDR1 SGDLS and CDR2 YYNGEE. Losses at the gene ends were 4 bases for V and 6 bases for J; bases not matched to a gene: 9. The DNA of the CDR3 is TGTGCCAGCAGCCCAACAACAGGGGGGCGTAATTCACCCCTCCACTTT. Its protein product is CASSPTTGGRNSPLHF.

J is TRBJ1-5 and V is TRBV28; D is perhaps TRBD1 (6 bases). Trimming stripped 5 bases from V and 4 bases from J, with 12 bases between. Germline V gives CDR1 MDHEN, CDR2 SYDVKM. The CDR3 sequence is 14 residues long. The CDR3 is CASSPYRVNQPQHF. DNA for the CDR3: TGTGCCAGCAGTCCATACAGGGTAAATCAGCCCCAGCATTTT.

This sequence joins TRBV9 and TRBJ2-2; a possible D gene is TRBD2 (7 bases). The CDR3 is made up of 16 amino acids. Trimming stripped 3 bases from V and 3 bases from J, with 15 bases between. Germline V gene data show CDR1 as SGDLS and CDR2 as YYNGEE. The CDR3 sequence is CASSASGGGYTGELFF. The DNA of the CDR3 is TGTGCCAGCAGCGCTAGCGGAGGGGGGTACACCGGGGAGCTGTTTTTT.